The 7 T cell receptor beta chains given below trace back to one sample, sequenced in a study of beta chain features in type 1 diabetes. Sequencing targeted expressed TCRB transcripts, as all isolated RNA had been reverse transcribed. Repertoires were generated with immunoSEQ multiplex PCR, while TCRdb's copy carries only in-frame clones and drops some. Among almost 250,000 clones listed, roughly 15% were seen once. Sample: naive CD4+ T cells from blood. These receptors were obtained from a woman between 40 and 50 years old in good health.

This chain uses TRBV14 with TRBJ1-6; D call uncertain. The V end was cut by 6 bases, the J end by 3 bases, with 18 bases between. Germline CDR1 and CDR2: SGHDN and FVKESK. The CDR3 runs 17 residues. For the CDR3, the DNA is TGTGCCAGCAGTTACGGGGATGCAGTTGTCTATAATTCACCCCTCCACTTT. It translates to CASSYGDAVVYNSPLHF.

This clone occurred a few times. V gene TRBV7-8 combines with J gene TRBJ2-3, with TRBD2 matching over 9 bases. The CDR3 is made up of 16 amino acids. Germline CDR1 reads SGHVS; CDR2 reads FQNEAQ. After removal of 1 base from V and 8 bases from J, the junction contained 10 bases not matched to a gene. CDR3 nucleotide sequence: TGTGCCAGCAGCTTAGGGTCTAGCGGGGTCATGATTACGCAGTATTTT. This translates into CASSLGSSGVMITQYF.

The chain couples TRBV29-1 to TRBJ1-2; TRBD1 might be the D (6 bases). Trimming shortened V by 2 bases and J by 9 bases, and 16 bases separated the two germline ends. Germline V CDR1 and CDR2: SQVTM, ANQGSEA. CDR3 size: 13 residues. The CDR3 DNA follows: TGCAGCGTTGAACGACAGGCCGGGTCGAGCTACACCTTC. Its protein is CSVERQAGSSYTF.

This clone was recorded a few times. The chain has TRBV29-1 and TRBJ2-6; perhaps TRBD2 as D (6 bases). CDR1 is SQVTM, CDR2 ANQGSEA, per germline. This CDR3 has 17 amino acids. V dropped 2 bases and J dropped 2 bases, with 16 bases sitting between them. CDR3 region: CSVEPLKSGPGANVLTF. The CDR3, as DNA: TGCAGCGTTGAACCCCTGAAAAGCGGGCCTGGGGCCAACGTCCTGACTTTC.

The V gene is TRBV5-1, the J gene TRBJ2-3; D is perhaps TRBD2 (5 bases). CDR1 is SGHRS, CDR2 YFSETQ, per germline. The ends were cut back, 3 bases at V and 2 bases at J, with 10 bases in the middle. This CDR3 is 14 amino acids long. The CDR3 spells CASSYLDYTDTQYF. The CDR3, as DNA: TGCGCCAGCAGCTATCTCGACTACACAGATACGCAGTATTTT.

The chain uses TRBV5-6 and TRBJ1-1; 9 bases are shared with TRBD1. The ends lost 4 bases at V and 0 bases at J; junction bases unmatched: 1. CDR3 length: 14 amino acids. Germline V gene data show CDR1 as SGHDT and CDR2 as YYEEEE. The CDR3 protein is CASSRDRVNTEAFF. The CDR3 DNA follows: TGTGCCAGCAGCCGGGACAGGGTGAACACTGAAGCTTTCTTT.

This clone came up many times. This rearrangement joins TRBV7-9 to TRBJ1-6; 7 bases fit TRBD1. The germline V gene encodes CDR1 SEHNR and CDR2 FQNEAQ (reference sequence). The CDR3 is 14 amino acids. V gave up 5 bases and J gave up 9 bases; unmatched junction bases: 7. The CDR3 nucleotides read TGTGCCAGCAGCAAGGACAGGATGGGTTCACCCCTCCACTTT. Translation gives CASSKDRMGSPLHF.